The clone carrying this T cell receptor beta chain was recorded a few times. What it binds is unknown. Sequence at one end of the junction differs from germline and may be a read error. After constant-region reverse-primer amplification, full-length variable regions underwent semi-nested PCR with Nested Universal Primer A. TCRdb reprocessed the 5' RACE reads with MiXCR, giving one entry per CDR3 protein. The data show some 12,000 distinct CDR3 sequences, with about half seen just once and 9.5% to 15% held by the top ten. The germline CDR1 and CDR2 sequences are DFQATT and SNEGSKA (reference sequence). This CDR3 has 15 amino acids. Regarding the study as a whole: Tumor memory CD4+ T cell TCR gene usage was found to cluster with blood and lymph node memory CD4+ cells and with lymph node naive CD4+ cells. Tumor-infiltrating Treg TCR alpha and beta sequences overlapped most with tumor naive CD4+ T cells, then blood naive. The larger cohort examined one V-J beta rearrangement, not whole repertoires.

The TCR was taken from a female donor with breast cancer. The chain uses TRBV20-1 and TRBJ2-3, with TRBD1 matching over 9 bases. Sample: tumor-infiltrating naive CD4+ T cells sorted from the breast tumor. Sample subset: naive CD4+ T cells, CD4+CD45RA+CD25-. The CDR3 DNA sequence: TGCAGTGCTAGAAAACCCGGGACAGGGAAGAATACGCTGTATTTT. As protein: CSARKPGTGKNTLYF.